One sample yielded the 21 T cell receptor beta chains listed below, sequenced in a study of identifying expanded T cells in peripheral blood. Assay: immunoSEQ multiplex PCR; the TCRdb copy retains only in-frame clones and omits some. The table shows approximately 100,000 clones, with more than 85% occurring only once. Sequencing was carried out using blood. Source of these receptors: a person aged 18-70 years in good health.

The genes are TRBV6-6 and TRBJ2-5; weak D call: TRBD1 (6 bases). The CDR3 is 14 amino acids. Germline V CDR1 and CDR2: MNHNY, SVGAGI (reference sequence). V lost 6 bases and J lost 7, with 18 bases in between. CDR3 protein: CASSKGQGRGTQYF. In nucleotides, the CDR3 is TGTGCCAGCAGCAAGGGGCAGGGGAGAGGGACCCAGTACTTC.

This chain joins TRBV6-1 and TRBJ2-4, with 8 bases lining up with TRBD1. V was pared by 3 bases and J by 6 bases, with 4 bases of the junction left unmatched. CDR3 length equals 14 residues. CDR1 is MNHNS and CDR2 is SASEGT in the germline V gene. Written as DNA, the CDR3 is TGTGCCAGCAGTGAGCCGACAGGGGTAAACATTCAGTACTTC. This gives the protein CASSEPTGVNIQYF.

This clone was found a few times. The chain is built from TRBV6-1 and TRBJ2-5; TRBD2 might be the D (5 bases). The CDR3 consists of 16 residues. Trimming stripped 0 bases from V and 4 bases from J, with 15 bases between. Germline assignment: CDR1 MNHNS and CDR2 SASEGT. CDR3 sequence (DNA): TGTGCCAGCAGTGAAGCGGGTGCCGGGGTAACAGAGACCCAGTACTTC. Translation: CASSEAGAGVTETQYF.

The chain employs TRBV19 and TRBJ2-7; TRBD1 matches 10 bases. The CDR3 is 19 amino acids. CDR1 and CDR2 from the germline V gene are LNHDA and SQIVND (reference sequence). Germline trimming cut 4 bases from V and 3 bases from J; bases unmatched to any gene: 18. The CDR3 DNA follows: TGTGCCAGTAGTAAACGAGTACTAAATTCCGGGACAGGGGACTACGAGCAGTACTTC. Its translation is CASSKRVLNSGTGDYEQYF.

The chain joins TRBV6-1 to TRBJ1-6; unclear D gene. V lost 4 bases and J lost 8, with 9 bases in between. In germline, CDR1 is MNHNS, CDR2 SASEGT. This CDR3 comprises 13 residues. CDR3 protein: CASSGHMDSPLHF. For the CDR3, the DNA is TGTGCCAGCAGTGGTCACATGGATTCACCCCTCCACTTT.

This chain connects TRBV14 to TRBJ2-3; D might be TRBD2 (7 bases). V was cut by 0 bases and J by 1 base, with 17 bases left in between. The length of the CDR3 is 18 residues. CDR1 and CDR2 from the germline V gene are SGHDN and FVKESK. CDR3 sequence (DNA): TGTGCCAGCAGCCAAGAGGAGGCGGGGCGGGGGCGCACAGATACGCAGTATTTT. Its protein is CASSQEEAGRGRTDTQYF. The whole variable domain, filled in from reference TRBV14 and TRBJ2-3, reads EAGVTQFPSHSVIEKGQTVTLRCDPISGHDNLYWYRRVMGKEIKFLLHFVKESKQDESGMPNNRFLAERTGGTYSTLKVQPAELEDSGVYFCASSQEEAGRGRTDTQYFGPGTRLTVL.

This chain links TRBV9 with TRBJ1-2; 10 bases line up with TRBD1. Germline V gene data show CDR1 as SGDLS and CDR2 as YYNGEE. V lost 3 bases, J lost 2 bases, and 10 bases stayed unmatched. The CDR3 sequence is 17 residues long. The DNA of the CDR3 is TGTGCCAGCAGCGCCCCTACTCGACAGGGGGCGAACTATGGCTACACCTTC. Protein: CASSAPTRQGANYGYTF.

The chain recombines TRBV4-3 with TRBJ1-4, with unresolved D. CDR1 and CDR2 (germline): LGHNA, YSLEER. V lost 0 bases to trimming and J lost 3 bases, with 14 bases between them. The CDR3 consists of 17 residues. The CDR3 DNA reads as TGCGCCAGCAGCCAAGATGTAGGAAGAGGAGCTAATGAAAAACTGTTTTTT. Translating gives CASSQDVGRGANEKLFF.

The rearrangement links TRBV25-1 to TRBJ1-2; 7 bases map to TRBD1. CDR1 is MGHDK and CDR2 is SYGVNS in the germline V gene. This CDR3 region has 12 residues. V shed 4 bases, J shed 5 bases, and the junction held 1 base outside the gene matches. Here the CDR3 DNA reads TGTGCCAGCAGTGGACAGGGTTATGGCTACACCTTC. It is translated as CASSGQGYGYTF.

The chain links TRBV6-5 to TRBJ1-3, with 7 bases matching TRBD1. The CDR3 loop spans 15 amino acids. Losses at the gene ends were 6 bases for V and 2 bases for J; bases not matched to a gene: 7. Germline CDR1 is MNHEY and CDR2 is SVGAGI. In DNA, the CDR3 is TGTGCCAGCAGACGAACCCAGGGGGCTGGAAACACCATATATTTT. Its translation: CASRRTQGAGNTIYF.

The chain has TRBV7-2 and TRBJ2-3; 14 nucleotides agree with TRBD2. The CDR3 totals 19 residues. The V gene end was trimmed by 1 base and the J gene end by 4 bases; junction bases not matched to a gene: 10. Germline CDR1 reads SGHTA; CDR2 reads FQGNSA. CDR3 nucleotide sequence: TGTGCCAGCAGCTTAGGGACTAGCGGGGGGCCACGGCTCCCAGATACGCAGTATTTT. Translating gives CASSLGTSGGPRLPDTQYF.

V gene TRBV28 combines with J gene TRBJ1-2, with 7 bases lining up with TRBD1. J was trimmed by 2 bases and V by 5 bases; bases with no gene match: 5. The CDR3 loop spans 14 amino acids. The germline CDR1 and CDR2 sequences are MDHEN and SYDVKM. The CDR3 loop reads CASSKGGANYGYTF. In DNA form, the CDR3 reads TGTGCCAGCAGTAAAGGGGGCGCAAACTATGGCTACACCTTC.

The chain carries TRBV9 and TRBJ2-2; D gene ambiguous. This CDR3 is 15 amino acids long. V gave up 6 bases and J gave up 2 bases, with 14 bases separating them. The germline V gene has CDR1 SGDLS and CDR2 YYNGEE. Here the CDR3 reads CASTTTSQNTGELFF. CDR3 nucleotide sequence: TGTGCCAGCACCACGACGAGTCAAAACACCGGGGAGCTGTTTTTT.

V is TRBV28 and J is TRBJ1-1; D may be TRBD1 (6 bases). This CDR3 spans 12 amino acids. CDR1 and CDR2 from the germline V gene are MDHEN and SYDVKM. Trimming took off 6 bases at V and 5 bases at J, with 10 bases between the two ends. The CDR3 reads CASRQGGTEAFF. The CDR3 bases are TGTGCCAGCAGACAGGGAGGGACTGAAGCTTTCTTT. The whole variable domain, filled in from reference TRBV28 and TRBJ1-1, reads DVKVTQSSRYLVKRTGEKVFLECVQDMDHENMFWYRQDPGLGLRLIYFSYDVKMKEKGDIPEGYSVSREKKERFSLILESASTNQTSMYLCASRQGGTEAFFGQGTRLTVV.

The chain combines TRBV9 with TRBJ2-2; 10 nucleotides align to TRBD2. The CDR3 consists of 19 residues. Germline V gives CDR1 SGDLS, CDR2 YYNGEE. Trimming took 0 bases from V and 0 from J; bases not matched to a gene: 8. The CDR3 here is CASSVALAGASSNTGELFF. The CDR3 DNA reads TGTGCCAGCAGCGTAGCCCTAGCGGGGGCCAGCTCGAACACCGGGGAGCTGTTTTTT.

V is TRBV7-2 and J is TRBJ2-7; the match to TRBD2 covers 8 bases. Trimming at V came to 5 bases and at J to 2 bases, leaving 5 bases not matched to a gene. This CDR3 comprises 14 residues. Germline V gene data show CDR1 as SGHTA and CDR2 as FQGNSA. CDR3 sequence reads: CASSTLGLAYEQYF. Written as DNA, the CDR3 is TGTGCCAGCAGCACCCTGGGACTAGCCTACGAGCAGTACTTC.

With respect to this clone: The junction and the germline gene differ at one end; a read error may be behind it. The chain is built from TRBV28 and TRBJ2-5, with D possibly matching TRBD2 (5 bases). Germline loops: CDR1 MDHEN, CDR2 SYDVKM. The CDR3 runs to 16 residues. In DNA, the CDR3 is TGTGCCAGCAGTCTATGGGCTCGGACTCTCGGGGAGACCCAGTACTTC. It encodes CASSLWARTLGETQYF.

The V and J genes are TRBV18 and TRBJ2-7; TRBD1 matches 7 bases. This CDR3 is built from 17 residues. The germline gives CDR1 KGHSH, CDR2 LQKENI. Germline trimming cut 3 bases from V and 3 bases from J; bases unmatched to any gene: 14. CDR3 protein: CASSPIEVGQDYYEQYF. Here the CDR3 DNA reads TGTGCCAGCTCACCGATAGAAGTCGGACAGGATTACTACGAGCAGTACTTC.

V gene TRBV27 combines with J gene TRBJ1-5, with a weak D call TRBD1 (5 bases). V was pared by 6 bases and J by 4 bases, with 13 bases between. This CDR3 contains 14 residues. The germline V gene has CDR1 MNHEY and CDR2 SMNVEV (reference sequence). The CDR3 is CASRGGTVNQPQHF. DNA of the CDR3: TGTGCCAGCAGGGGGGGGACGGTGAATCAGCCCCAGCATTTT.

The V call is TRBV7-2, the J call TRBJ2-5; 8 bases are a match to TRBD2. The CDR3 contains 16 residues. V shed 0 bases and J 2 bases; nucleotides not matched to a gene: 5. Germline-derived CDR1 and CDR2 are SGHTA and FQGNSA. Here the CDR3 reads CASSLAAIAGQETQYF. In DNA, the CDR3 is TGTGCCAGCAGCTTAGCAGCTATAGCGGGGCAAGAGACCCAGTACTTC.

This sequence joins TRBV7-9 and TRBJ2-3, with TRBD1 matching over 7 bases. J was trimmed by 0 bases and V by 1 base; bases with no gene match: 4. The CDR3 totals 16 residues. Germline CDR1 and CDR2: SEHNR and FQNEAQ (reference sequence). The CDR3 DNA follows: TGTGCCAGCAGCTTAGACAGGGGCGGGAGCACAGATACGCAGTATTTT. Amino acids: CASSLDRGGSTDTQYF.